The clone carrying this T cell receptor (beta chain) was seen a handful of times. The protocol was immunoSEQ multiplex PCR, while the TCRdb copy is restricted to in-frame clones and leaves out a portion. The sample shows about 69,000 clones, roughly 80% of them seen only once. The sample is drawn from a study of early stage breast cancer tumors. The overall study: Invasive lobular carcinomas made up four of 12 ER+/PR+/HER2- tumors.

This CDR3 has 12 amino acids. Germline CDR1 and CDR2: MDHEN and SYDVKM. The V end was cut by 5 bases, the J end by 5 bases, with 7 bases between. The chain employs TRBV28 and TRBJ1-5; D unresolved. Specimen: blood. The clonotype originates from a person aged 40 to 50 with breast cancer. CDR3 coding DNA: TGTGCCAGCAGTCAACCCCATCAGCCCCAGCATTTT. It translates to CASSQPHQPQHF. The complete variable domain, with remaining parts taken from reference TRBV28 and TRBJ1-5, reads DVKVTQSSRYLVKRTGEKVFLECVQDMDHENMFWYRQDPGLGLRLIYFSYDVKMKEKGDIPEGYSVSREKKERFSLILESASTNQTSMYLCASSQPHQPQHFGDGTRLSIL.